This T cell receptor (beta chain) was sequenced during a study of cytomegalovirus exposure and HLA in healthy donors. V dropped 6 bases and J dropped 0; count of bases not matched to a gene: 1. The length of the CDR3 is 13 residues. Germline CDR1 MNHEY, CDR2 SVGAGI. With 60 Vbeta and 13 Jbeta primers, the PCR was carried out. Profiling relied on immunoSEQ multiplex PCR, and the TCRdb table lists in-frame clones only, not all of them. Of around 220,000 clones listed, approximately 68% were seen once; the top ten hold approximately 1.7%. This clone came up a few times. Sequencing input: PBMCs. This clonotype was obtained from a woman younger than 45 in good health and CMV-seronegative. V and J are TRBV6-5 and TRBJ1-2; TRBD1 matches 7 bases. The CDR3 sequence: CASRDRANYGYTF. DNA for the CDR3: TGTGCCAGCAGAGACAGGGCTAACTATGGCTACACCTTC.